The rows below give T cell receptor beta chains drawn from one sample of a study of shared clonotypes between healthy human individuals. The method was immunoSEQ multiplex PCR; TCRdb's version includes in-frame clones alone and lacks a portion of them. This table has about half a million clones, around 80% appearing once. The sequenced sample was PBMCs. The origin of the receptors is a woman aged 40 to 50 in good health. Some clones in this sample may be carry-over from other donors' samples. Both conserved end residues are part of each CDR3. D genes are given only for firm matches. Rows may omit the clone size; those that give it use once, few, many or a size class.

>13|once|TRBJ1-1|NA|TRBV28
CASSGGGDTEAFF
>16|once|TRBJ2-7|TRBD2|TRBV28
CASSFPSGSLIYEQYF
>15|NA|TRBJ1-1|TRBD1|TRBV9
CASSSGQGTNTEAFF
>13|NA|TRBJ1-2|TRBD1|TRBV30
CAWSKQGGSGYTF
>17|NA|TRBJ2-3|NA|TRBV4-1
CASSQEPGGGRTDTQYF
>13|NA|TRBJ1-2|NA|TRBV6-5
CASRGLRNYGYTF
>15|NA|TRBJ2-3|TRBD2|TRBV6-1
CASSRTSVSTDTQYF
>16|NA|TRBJ2-5|NA|TRBV2
CASSRGTRMGAETQYF
>12|NA|TRBJ2-2|NA|TRBV28
CASRPPTGELFF
>15|NA|TRBJ2-7|TRBD2|TRBV11-2
CASSALAGGAYEQYF
>13|NA|TRBJ2-5|NA|TRBV5-1
CASSLEPQETQYF
>14|many|TRBJ2-5|TRBD2|TRBV18
CASSSGSPEETQYF
>12|NA|TRBJ2-5|NA|TRBV10-3
CAISEIGSEQYF
>16|NA|TRBJ2-2|TRBD1|TRBV7-3
CASSRTGATNTGELFF
>15|NA|TRBJ1-4|TRBD1|TRBV28
CASSGRQGLGEKLFF
>13|NA|TRBJ2-5|TRBD1|TRBV29-1
CSVGGQGAETQYF
>16|few|TRBJ1-4|NA|TRBV9
CASSSRSGRGGEKLFF
>12|many|TRBJ1-1|NA|TRBV5-6
CASSFGLTEAFF
>14|NA|TRBJ2-2|NA|TRBV9
CASSPLGNTGELFF
>14|NA|TRBJ2-3|TRBD2|TRBV6-5
CASKPGLATDTQYF
>13|NA|TRBJ1-1|TRBD1|TRBV30
CAWSSDRVSRAFF
>16|NA|TRBJ1-3|NA|TRBV4-1
CASSQDKGLSGNTIYF
>14|NA|TRBJ1-1|TRBD1|TRBV28
CASSFRDRDTEAFF
>14|NA|TRBJ2-1|TRBD2|TRBV9
CASSVSSGRNEQFF
>14|NA|TRBJ2-7|NA|TRBV28
CASRADLGSAEQYF
>15|NA|TRBJ2-3|TRBD2|TRBV11-2
CASSLAGGLTDTQYF
>14|once|TRBJ2-1|TRBD2|TRBV7-9
CASNSLREGHEQFF
>13|once|TRBJ2-7|TRBD1|TRBV29-1
CSVRTGGINEQYF
>14|NA|TRBJ1-1|NA|TRBV5-4
CASSLPIPNTEAFF
>16|NA|TRBJ2-1|TRBD2|TRBV6-1
CASSEVLAGDYNEQFF
>13|NA|NA|NA|TRBV29-1
CSVATTGNYEQYF
>14|NA|TRBJ2-1|NA|TRBV28
CASNPGQPYNEQFF
>16|NA|TRBJ2-5|TRBD2|TRBV30
CAWRSPSGRGQETQYF
>16|NA|TRBJ2-7|TRBD2|TRBV19
CASSMLSGGSSYEQYF
>16|NA|TRBJ1-1|NA|TRBV14
CASSPGKSWGDTEAFF
>21|NA|TRBJ2-2|TRBD2|TRBV12-5
CASGLVLPGTSGSRDTGELFF
>15|NA|TRBJ2-3|TRBD1|TRBV19
CASSNRQGLTDTQYF
>13|NA|TRBJ1-2|TRBD1|TRBV7-2
CASSSGQFYGYTF
>12|NA|TRBJ2-7|NA|TRBV30
CAWSSLGNEQYF
>15|few|TRBJ2-7|TRBD2|TRBV27
CASSLSWDYNYEQYF
>15|NA|TRBJ1-4|TRBD1|TRBV27
CASSYSRTGGEKLFF
>15|NA|TRBJ1-4|NA|TRBV21-1
CASSKQGATNEKLFF
>17|many|TRBJ2-2|TRBD2|TRBV11-2
CASSHRTSGSRTGELFF
>14|NA|NA|NA|TRBV29-1
CSVEVLTDSYEQYF
>16|once|TRBJ1-4|TRBD1|TRBV15
CATSRGQGQGVEKLFF
>16|NA|TRBJ2-3|NA|TRBV9
CASSPWAGVTTDTQYF